The 25 T cell receptor beta chains below were found in one sample sequenced in a study of shared clonotypes between healthy human individuals. The assay was immunoSEQ multiplex PCR, and TCRdb's table has in-frame clones only and misses some. The sample shows approximately 110,000 clones, approximately 65% of them seen only once. Sequenced material: memory CD8+ T cells sorted from blood. Subset denoted: CD45RO+ cells pooled with CCR7-negative TemRA cells. The receptors here all came from a woman under 40 in good health.

The gene calls are TRBV7-9 and TRBJ2-6; 8 positions agree with TRBD2. The V and J ends lost 5 bases and 2 bases, in that order; junction bases with no gene match: 8. Germline V CDR1 and CDR2: SEHNR, FQNEAQ (reference sequence). This CDR3 has 17 amino acids. CDR3 in DNA: TGTGCCAGCAGCCAAGGGGGGACTAGTACTGGGGCCAACGTCCTGACTTTC. It yields the protein CASSQGGTSTGANVLTF.

The V and J genes are TRBV10-3 and TRBJ2-1, with a weak D call TRBD2 (6 bases). The CDR3 has 17 amino acids. Deletions cut 2 bases from V and 4 bases from J, with 18 bases between. Germline lookup yields CDR1 ENHRY and CDR2 SYGVKD. CDR3: CAISEGLGTGAYNEQFF. For the CDR3, the DNA is TGTGCCATCAGTGAGGGGCTCGGGACTGGGGCTTACAATGAGCAGTTCTTC.

The genes are TRBV10-3 and TRBJ2-2, with TRBD2 identical over 15 bases. This CDR3 region has 19 residues. Germline V gene data show CDR1 as ENHRY and CDR2 as SYGVKD. The ends lost 2 bases at V and 3 bases at J; junction bases unmatched: 7. The CDR3 here is CAISEPTGTSGRYTGELFF. CDR3 coding DNA: TGTGCCATCAGTGAGCCGACCGGGACTAGCGGGAGGTACACCGGGGAGCTGTTTTTT.

The rearrangement uses TRBV7-8 and TRBJ2-7; either TRBD1 or TRBD2 may supply D (5 bases each). This CDR3 is 13 amino acids long. Trimming removed 3 bases from V and 5 bases from J, with 11 bases in between. Looked up from germline, CDR1 is SGHVS and CDR2 is FQNEAQ. The CDR3 DNA follows: TGTGCCAGCAGCTTTGGGGGTAGCGACGAGCAGTACTTC. As protein: CASSFGGSDEQYF.

The chain is built from TRBV6-1 and TRBJ1-2; no clear D gene. The CDR3 is 13 amino acids. V lost 0 bases and J lost 6, with 8 bases in between. Germline loops: CDR1 MNHNS, CDR2 SASEGT. Here the CDR3 reads CASSEAGGNGYTF. The DNA of the CDR3 is TGTGCCAGCAGTGAAGCGGGAGGTAATGGCTACACCTTC.

The V and J genes are TRBV2 and TRBJ2-1, with D perhaps matching TRBD2 (6 bases). The V end was cut by 10 bases, the J end by 3 bases, with 16 bases between. Germline assignment: CDR1 SNHLY and CDR2 FYNNEI. CDR3 size: 14 residues. This CDR3 reads CATSIAARYNEQFF. Here the CDR3 DNA reads TGTGCCACCTCAATAGCGGCTCGCTACAATGAGCAGTTCTTC.

The table lists this clone with many counts. This chain links TRBV6-4 with TRBJ2-1; 7 nucleotides line up with TRBD2. Germline assignment: CDR1 MRHNA and CDR2 SNTAGT. The CDR3 length is 15 residues. V was clipped by 2 bases and J by 7 bases; unmatched bases: 8. CDR3 region: CASSDGRGDPNEQFF. The CDR3 nucleotides read TGTGCCAGCAGTGACGGGAGGGGAGACCCAAATGAGCAGTTCTTC.

The chain links TRBV10-2 to TRBJ1-2; D gene uncertain. Germline-derived CDR1 and CDR2 are WSHSY and SAAADI. V was trimmed by 7 bases and J by 0 bases, leaving 9 bases between them. This CDR3 has 13 residues. The CDR3 here is CASTQLSNYGYTF. The CDR3 DNA reads as TGCGCCAGCACTCAATTATCTAACTATGGCTACACCTTC.

The gene calls are TRBV25-1 and TRBJ2-5; D is undetermined. V lost 6 bases to trimming and J lost 5 bases, with 16 bases between them. The CDR3 is 14 residues long. Germline loops: CDR1 MGHDK, CDR2 SYGVNS. CDR3 sequence: CASSVAIDGETQYF. CDR3 nucleotides: TGTGCCAGCAGCGTAGCCATTGACGGGGAGACCCAGTACTTC.

The chain is built from TRBV28 and TRBJ2-6; D perhaps matches TRBD1 (6 bases). Trimming shortened V by 7 bases and J by 1 base, and 14 bases separated the two germline ends. In germline, CDR1 is MDHEN, CDR2 SYDVKM. The CDR3 consists of 16 residues. The CDR3 DNA sequence: TGTGCCAGCACCCCGGGACAAACTTCTGGGGCCAACGTCCTGACTTTC. This sequence encodes CASTPGQTSGANVLTF.

This chain joins TRBV7-9 and TRBJ2-1; 10 bases fit TRBD2. The CDR3 is made up of 16 amino acids. J was trimmed by 6 bases and V by 3 bases; bases with no gene match: 8. The V gene's germline CDR1 is SEHNR and CDR2 FQNEAQ (reference sequence). The CDR3 DNA reads as TGTGCCAGCAGCTTGTTAGCGGGAGGCCCCCCCAATGAGCAGTTCTTC. It is translated as CASSLLAGGPPNEQFF.

J is TRBJ2-1 and V is TRBV25-1; D not certain. This CDR3 spans 12 amino acids. The V end was cut by 7 bases, the J end by 6 bases, with 10 bases between. CDR1 MGHDK and CDR2 SYGVNS come from the germline V gene. CDR3 coding DNA: TGTGCCAGCACCCACGCGAGCAATGAGCAGTTCTTC. It translates to CASTHASNEQFF.

About this clone itself: A far larger clone is one base from this, pointing to a likely read error. The chain combines TRBV27 with TRBJ2-7; D gene unclear. The germline CDR1 and CDR2 sequences are MNHEY and SMNVEV (reference sequence). Trimming left V 7 bases short and J 5 bases short, with 12 bases between. The CDR3 has 12 residues. The CDR3 spells CASNSIRHEQYF. CDR3 nucleotide sequence: TGTGCCAGCAATTCTATTCGACACGAGCAGTACTTC.

J is TRBJ1-4 and V is TRBV29-1; D gene ambiguous. This CDR3 spans 12 amino acids. V was pared by 7 bases and J by 3 bases, with 9 bases between. Looked up from germline, CDR1 is SQVTM and CDR2 is ANQGSEA. The CDR3: CSAGGANEKLFF. The CDR3 DNA is TGCAGCGCCGGAGGTGCTAATGAAAAACTGTTTTTT.

J is TRBJ1-5 and V is TRBV4-1; D gene ambiguous. CDR1 MGHRA and CDR2 YSYEKL come from the germline V gene. Trimming removed 0 bases at V and 9 bases at J, with 12 bases between. CDR3 size: 14 residues. CDR3: CASSQDRTLRPQHF. CDR3 nucleotides: TGCGCCAGCAGCCAAGATCGAACGTTAAGGCCCCAGCATTTT.

Only one count was recorded for this clone. The chain couples TRBV11-2 to TRBJ1-3; D is uncertain. The V gene's germline CDR1 is SGHAT and CDR2 FQNNGV. CDR3 size: 15 residues. Deletions cut 4 bases from V and 0 bases from J, with 10 bases between. The DNA for the CDR3 is TGTGCCAGCAGCTCCCTCAAGGGCTCTGGAAACACCATATATTTT. As protein: CASSSLKGSGNTIYF.

CDR3 protein: CAWGLGASGNTIYF. DNA for the CDR3: TGTGCCTGGGGGCTTGGGGCGTCTGGAAACACCATATATTTT. The chain is built from TRBV30 and TRBJ1-3; D may be TRBD1 (5 bases). The V gene's germline CDR1 is GTSNPN and CDR2 SVGIG (reference sequence). CDR3 length equals 14 residues. Deletions cut 5 bases from V and 1 base from J, with 12 bases between.

The rearrangement uses TRBV5-1 and TRBJ2-5, with 7 bases fitting TRBD1. The germline gives CDR1 SGHRS, CDR2 YFSETQ. The CDR3 is 14 residues long. V trimming: 4 bases; J trimming: 2 bases; junction bases outside the gene matches: 5. CDR3 sequence (DNA): TGCGCCAGCAGCACGCCAGGGGGACAAGAGACCCAGTACTTC. This encodes CASSTPGGQETQYF. Full variable domain (missing parts from reference TRBV5-1 and TRBJ2-5): KAGVTQTPRYLIKTRGQQVTLSCSPISGHRSVSWYQQTPGQGLQFLFEYFSETQRNKGNFPGRFSGRQFSNSRSEMNVSTLELGDSALYLCASSTPGGQETQYFGPGTRLLVL.

V gene TRBV7-9 combines with J gene TRBJ2-5; 11 bases align to TRBD1. Germline trimming cut 5 bases from V and 4 bases from J; bases unmatched to any gene: 6. The CDR3 has 15 residues. CDR1 and CDR2 from the germline V gene are SEHNR and FQNEAQ (reference sequence). The CDR3 is CASSEDRGRLETQYF. The DNA for the CDR3 is TGTGCCAGCAGCGAGGACAGGGGGCGTCTAGAGACCCAGTACTTC.

This clone was counted between two and nine times. The rearrangement joins TRBV6-1 to TRBJ1-1; unclear D gene. The CDR3 spans 15 residues. V dropped 0 bases and J dropped 11 bases, with 19 bases sitting between them. Per germline, CDR1 MNHNS and CDR2 SASEGT. The chain's CDR3 is CASSEAGRGGRRAFF. The CDR3, as DNA: TGTGCCAGCAGTGAAGCCGGGCGGGGAGGGCGGCGGGCTTTCTTT.

The chain combines TRBV13 with TRBJ2-3; the match to TRBD2 covers 13 bases. The CDR3 length is 16 residues. CDR1 is PRHDT and CDR2 is FYEKMQ in the germline V gene (reference sequence). Losses at the gene ends were 5 bases for V and 5 bases for J; bases not matched to a gene: 7. CDR3 bases: TGTGCCAGCAGCCCAGGACTAGCGGGAGCAGGAGATACGCAGTATTTT. It yields the protein CASSPGLAGAGDTQYF.

This clone was seen a few times. The CDR3 reads CASSYPTGTGSEAFF. The CDR3 nucleotides are TGTGCCAGCAGTTACCCGACAGGAACTGGGTCCGAAGCTTTCTTT. The gene calls are TRBV6-6 and TRBJ1-1, with D tentatively TRBD1 (6 bases). Germline-derived CDR1 and CDR2 are MNHNY and SVGAGI (reference sequence). Trimming took 2 bases from V and 8 from J, leaving 18 bases between them. This CDR3 is 15 amino acids long.

This clone was seen only a few times. The genes are TRBV10-2 and TRBJ2-2, with a possible D match to TRBD1 (5 bases). The CDR3 is made up of 14 amino acids. V lost 3 bases, J lost 8 bases, and 13 bases lay in between. Germline-derived CDR1 and CDR2 are WSHSY and SAAADI. The CDR3 loop is CASSDQGPIGELFF. CDR3 sequence (DNA): TGCGCCAGCAGTGATCAGGGTCCAATTGGGGAGCTGTTTTTT.

The chain combines TRBV29-1 with TRBJ2-5; 10 nucleotides match TRBD1. The CDR3 is 13 residues long. Germline V lookup: CDR1 SQVTM, CDR2 ANQGSEA. With 8 bases clipped from V and 4 bases from J, the junction kept 7 bases outside the gene matches. CDR3: CSYDRGLGETQYF. For the CDR3, the DNA is TGCAGCTACGACAGGGGGCTTGGAGAGACCCAGTACTTC.

The chain links TRBV9 to TRBJ2-2; D is perhaps TRBD2 (6 bases). V lost 4 bases and J lost 4, with 14 bases in between. CDR3 size: 15 residues. CDR1 is SGDLS, CDR2 YYNGEE, per germline. DNA of the CDR3: TGTGCCAGCAGCCTGGGCGGGGTCGGCACCGGGGAGCTGTTTTTT. Translated: CASSLGGVGTGELFF.